These T cell receptor beta chains were read from a single sample in a study of technical replicates of blood from a few donors. This table comes from immunoSEQ multiplex PCR, and its TCRdb copy is limited to in-frame clones, with some not included. The table lists about 88,000 clones, approximately 90% of them singletons. Sequencing used T cells isolated from PBMCs. Receptors were obtained from a human donor in good health. Each CDR3 is given with its conserved first and last residue. The D gene is left open where the match is weak. Clone size is shown for a subset of rows, as once, few, many or a class of expanded clone.

j_call clone_size d_call v_call cdr3_nt cdr3_aa
TRBJ1-1 NA TRBD1 TRBV28 TGTGCCAGCAGTTTACTAGGGGGGGGACAGGAGAACACTGAAGCTTTCTTT CASSLLGGGQENTEAFF
TRBJ2-1 NA TRBD2 TRBV28 TGTGCCAGCATCGCGGCTAGCGGGAGTTCCGATGAGCAGTTCTTC CASIAASGSSDEQFF
TRBJ2-7 NA TRBD2 TRBV6-1 TGTGCCAGCAGTGATACGGGACTAGTAGCTGCAGTGCAGTACTTC CASSDTGLVAAVQYF
TRBJ2-5 NA TRBD1 TRBV4-1 TGCGCCAGCAGCCGCAGGACAGGGGTCCACAAAGAGACCCAGTACTTC CASSRRTGVHKETQYF
TRBJ2-5 NA NA TRBV29-1 TGCAGCGACTCTGGGCTGGGAGAGACCCAGTACTTC CSDSGLGETQYF
TRBJ2-5 NA NA TRBV19 TGTGCCAGTAGTATAGTTAGCAGCCAAGAGACCCAGTACTTC CASSIVSSQETQYF
TRBJ2-1 NA NA TRBV9 TGTGCCAGCAGCGTAGGAGTAGATGTGATCTATGAGCAGTTCTTC CASSVGVDVIYEQFF
TRBJ1-1 few NA TRBV29-1 TGCAGCGTTACCGCCGGGGTCAGAACTGAAGCTTTCTTT CSVTAGVRTEAFF
TRBJ2-1 NA NA TRBV4-1 TGCGCCAGCAGCCAGCGACTTCCCAATGAGCAGTTCTTC CASSQRLPNEQFF
TRBJ1-1 NA NA TRBV5-5 TGTGCCAGCAGCTCTACAGTGAACACTGAAGCTTTCTTT CASSSTVNTEAFF
TRBJ2-7 NA NA TRBV7-9 TGTGCCAGCAGCTTAGCAGGACTATCCTACGAGCAGTACTTC CASSLAGLSYEQYF
TRBJ2-7 NA NA TRBV10-1 TGCGCCAGCTCGGGGAGGAACTCCTACGAGCAGTACTTC CASSGRNSYEQYF
TRBJ1-1 NA NA TRBV2 TGTGCCAGCACCGGGGAACACACTGAAGCTTTCTTT CASTGEHTEAFF
TRBJ2-1 NA TRBD2 TRBV10-3 TGTGCCACCTCTGACGGGACTAGCGATGAGCAGTTCTTC CATSDGTSDEQFF
TRBJ2-2 NA NA TRBV13 TGTGCCAGCAGCTACGGACAGAACACCGGGGAGCTGTTTTTT CASSYGQNTGELFF
TRBJ2-1 NA TRBD1 TRBV14 TGTGCCAGCAGCCAAGATAGGGGGCCTACCTACAATGAGCAGTTCTTC CASSQDRGPTYNEQFF
TRBJ2-2 NA NA TRBV18 TGTGCCAGCTCACCACCTAGATACACCGGGGAGCTGTTTTTT CASSPPRYTGELFF